These T cell receptor beta chains were read from a single sample in a study of T cells in Graves' hyperthyroidism and ophthalmopathy. TCRdb re-derived calls from the multiplex PCR reads in MiXCR, one entry per CDR3 protein. The top ten clones hold approximately 48% of a sample with around 490,000 distinct CDR3 sequences, 20% of them seen once. Source material: blood. All receptors derive from a middle-aged man with Graves' ophthalmopathy. The CDR3 runs from the conserved cysteine through the conserved F or W. D genes are given only for firm matches. Some rows have no size entry. The others give once, few or many, or a class for an expanded clone.

V gene	clone size	D gene	J gene	CDR3 protein	CDR3 DNA
TRBV12-3/TRBV12-4	many	-	TRBJ2-7	CASSFYLPGSYEQYF	TGTGCCAGCAGTTTTTATCTTCCGGGGTCCTACGAGCAGTACTTC
TRBV20-1	-	-	TRBJ1-6	CSARISGSSYNSPLHF	TGCAGTGCTAGAATATCAGGGAGCTCCTATAATTCACCCCTCCACTTT
TRBV12-3/TRBV12-4	many	-	TRBJ2-7	CASSLRGTRNEQYF	TGTGCCAGCAGTTTAAGGGGGACAAGAAACGAGCAGTACTTC
TRBV2	-	TRBD2	TRBJ2-1	CASRPRGVYNEQFF	TGTGCCAGCAGGCCGCGGGGGGTGTACAATGAGCAGTTCTTC
TRBV3-1	-	TRBD1	TRBJ1-5	CASSQGGGARSNQPQHF	TGTGCCAGCAGCCAAGGAGGGGGCGCGAGAAGCAATCAGCCCCAGCATTTT
TRBV2	many	TRBD2	TRBJ2-3	CASTMGLAERTDTQYF	TGTGCCAGCACCATGGGACTAGCGGAGCGCACAGATACGCAGTATTTT
TRBV7-9	-	-	TRBJ2-7	CASSLEHRANSYEQYF	TGTGCCAGCAGCTTAGAGCACAGGGCCAACTCCTACGAGCAGTACTTC
TRBV5-1	few	-	TRBJ2-2	CASSVYTGELFF	TGCGCCAGCAGCGTGTACACCGGGGAGCTGTTTTTT
TRBV3-1	many	TRBD2	TRBJ2-5	CASSPTVGGKQETQYF	TGTGCCAGCAGCCCGACTGTCGGGGGGAAACAAGAGACCCAGTACTTC
TRBV7-9	few	-	TRBJ2-7	CASGQLGLGYEQYF	TGTGCCAGCGGACAGCTAGGCCTTGGGTACGAGCAGTACTTC
TRBV6-1	few	-	TRBJ2-3	CASSATRTDTQYF	TGTGCCAGCAGTGCAACTAGGACAGATACGCAGTATTTT
TRBV27	many	-	TRBJ1-1	CASRRGPQREAFF	TGTGCCAGCAGACGGGGTCCTCAGAGGGAAGCTTTCTTT
TRBV20-1	-	-	TRBJ1-5	CSARDQGQGPQHF	TGCAGTGCTAGAGATCAGGGGCAGGGGCCCCAGCATTTT
TRBV7-9	-	-	TRBJ2-5	CASSFGAGVMGTQYF	TGTGCCAGCAGCTTTGGGGCCGGGGTCATGGGGACCCAGTACTTC
TRBV10-3	many	TRBD1	TRBJ1-4	CAISERDRANEKLFF	TGTGCCATCAGTGAGAGGGACAGGGCCAATGAAAAACTGTTTTTT
TRBV12-3/TRBV12-4	many	TRBD1	TRBJ1-5	CASSLATGGNQPQHF	TGTGCCAGCAGTTTAGCGACAGGGGGCAATCAGCCCCAGCATTTT
TRBV3-1	-	-	TRBJ2-2	CASSQVRVHANTGELFF	TGTGCCAGCAGCCAAGTTCGCGTTCACGCGAACACCGGGGAGCTGTTTTTT
TRBV7-8	many	-	TRBJ2-1	CASSLKGRGGYNEQFF	TGTGCCAGCAGCTTAAAAGGTAGGGGAGGTTACAATGAGCAGTTCTTC
TRBV24-1	few	TRBD2	TRBJ2-1	CATSDLSGRDGEQFF	TGTGCCACCAGTGATTTGAGCGGGAGGGACGGTGAGCAGTTCTTC
TRBV7-2	-	-	TRBJ1-2	CASSLGTRGYGYTF	TGTGCCAGCAGCTTAGGGACCAGGGGCTATGGCTACACCTTC
TRBV27	-	-	TRBJ2-1	CASMRTDGGNEQFF	TGTGCCAGCATGCGGACCGATGGTGGCAATGAGCAGTTCTTC
TRBV18	many	-	TRBJ2-1	CASSPALDMSGGEQFF	TGTGCCAGCTCACCAGCCCTGGACATGTCGGGTGGTGAGCAGTTCTTC
TRBV18	-	TRBD1	TRBJ2-2	CASSNRDRAGTGELFF	TGTGCCAGCTCAAACCGGGACAGGGCCGGCACCGGGGAGCTGTTTTTT
TRBV7-9	-	TRBD2	TRBJ2-2	CASSSSRGRRTSGNGGELFF	TGTGCCAGCAGCTCCTCGAGGGGCCGCAGGACTAGCGGGAATGGCGGGGAGCTGTTTTTT
TRBV20-1	-	-	TRBJ2-7	CSARVGKRQYF	TGCAGTGCTAGAGTGGGGAAACGGCAGTACTTC
TRBV6-1	few	TRBD1	TRBJ2-7	CATRPTGAFYEQYF	TGTGCCACCCGCCCGACAGGGGCCTTTTACGAGCAGTACTTC
TRBV6-1	-	-	TRBJ1-5	CASSARFDQPQHF	TGTGCCAGCAGTGCCCGATTTGATCAGCCCCAGCATTTT
TRBV5-6	-	-	TRBJ1-1	CASSFGGQGTEAFF	TGTGCCAGCAGCTTCGGGGGGCAGGGGACTGAAGCTTTCTTT
TRBV6-1	few	-	TRBJ1-6	CASSPLAGSYNSPLHF	TGTGCCAGCAGTCCCCTTGCAGGCTCCTATAATTCACCCCTCCACTTT
TRBV12-5	-	-	TRBJ2-1	CASGSSDSSEQFF	TGTGCTAGTGGTTCCTCCGACAGCAGTGAGCAGTTCTTC
TRBV4-3	-	-	TRBJ1-5	CASSPEGRVSNQPQHF	TGCGCCAGCAGCCCTGAGGGACGAGTGAGCAATCAGCCCCAGCATTTT
TRBV6-4	few	TRBD2	TRBJ2-1	CASSDRGDSEQFF	TGTGCCAGCAGTGACCGGGGGGATAGTGAGCAGTTCTTC
TRBV28	many	TRBD2	TRBJ2-1	CASSPSGRAGNEQFF	TGTGCCAGCAGTCCTAGCGGGAGGGCCGGCAATGAGCAGTTCTTC
TRBV29-1	-	TRBD1	TRBJ1-2	CSVDRTGVYGYTF	TGCAGCGTTGACCGGACAGGGGTGTATGGCTACACCTTC
TRBV6-8	-	-	TRBJ1-3	CASSYSINSGNTIYF	TGTGCCAGCAGTTACTCGATTAACAGCGGGAACACCATATATTTT
TRBV14	-	-	TRBJ1-6	CASSQGDIRFPLHF	TGTGCCAGCAGCCAAGGGGACATCCGATTTCCCCTCCACTTT
TRBV20-1	many	TRBD2	TRBJ2-7	CSARAPGRGAHEQYF	TGCAGTGCTAGAGCGCCCGGGCGGGGGGCCCACGAGCAGTACTTC
TRBV15	few	TRBD1	TRBJ1-1	CATSRDVTGANTEAFF	TGTGCCACCAGCAGAGACGTGACAGGGGCGAACACTGAAGCTTTCTTT
TRBV10-3	few	TRBD1	TRBJ2-5	CAISPGQGVETQYF	TGTGCCATCAGCCCGGGACAGGGAGTAGAGACCCAGTACTTC
TRBV28	many	TRBD1	TRBJ2-3	CASSSLTGTGFADTQYF	TGTGCCAGCAGTTCCCTCACCGGGACAGGGTTCGCAGATACGCAGTATTTT
TRBV3-1	few	TRBD2	TRBJ2-1	CASSRLGSGGSYNEQFF	TGTGCCAGCAGCCGACTGGGGAGCGGGGGTTCCTACAATGAGCAGTTCTTC
TRBV3-1	few	TRBD2	TRBJ2-6	CASSQDLTAGGYSGANVLTF	TGTGCCAGCAGCCAAGATCTGACGGCGGGGGGGTACTCTGGGGCCAACGTCCTGACTTTC
TRBV6-1	few	-	TRBJ2-7	CASSVNRAYEQYF	TGTGCCAGCAGTGTAAACAGGGCCTACGAGCAGTACTTC
TRBV2	many	TRBD1	TRBJ2-1	CASSGLWGQGSNEQFF	TGTGCCAGCAGTGGCCTTTGGGGACAGGGCTCCAATGAGCAGTTCTTC
TRBV20-1	-	TRBD2	TRBJ2-1	CSAVGLAGSNEQFF	TGCAGTGCCGTCGGACTAGCGGGAAGTAATGAGCAGTTCTTC
TRBV11-2	-	-	TRBJ2-7	CASSLEWQSYEQYF	TGTGCCAGCAGCTTAGAATGGCAGTCCTACGAGCAGTACTTC
TRBV20-1	many	-	TRBJ2-2	CSAAGRAIGLFF	TGCAGTGCTGCGGGCAGGGCGATAGGGCTGTTTTTT
TRBV7-2	many	TRBD2	TRBJ2-2	CASSLVVAGGYTGELFF	TGTGCCAGCAGCTTGGTGGTAGCGGGAGGGTACACCGGGGAGCTGTTTTTT
TRBV4-3	-	TRBD2	TRBJ2-3	CASSQEWTSGSTDTQYF	TGCGCCAGCAGCCAAGAGTGGACTAGCGGGAGTACGGATACGCAGTATTTT
TRBV11-2	many	TRBD1	TRBJ2-2	CASSFGTGPTTGELFF	TGTGCCAGCAGCTTCGGGACAGGTCCGACCACCGGGGAGCTGTTTTTT
TRBV7-6	many	TRBD2	TRBJ2-5	CASSSRLAGGLQYF	TGTGCCAGCAGCTCAAGACTAGCGGGAGGTCTTCAGTACTTC
TRBV28	few	TRBD1	TRBJ2-7	CASSFSTGGDSYEQYF	TGTGCCAGCAGTTTCTCTACAGGGGGCGACTCCTACGAGCAGTACTTC
TRBV5-6	many	TRBD2	TRBJ2-1	CASSFGTSVNSYNEQFF	TGTGCCAGCAGCTTCGGGACTAGCGTAAACTCCTACAATGAGCAGTTCTTC